Below, 10 T cell receptor beta chains from the same sample are listed, as sequenced in a study of a mutant IDH1 vaccine in newly diagnosed glioma. No antigen has been assigned to these receptors. The data were produced by immunoSEQ multiplex PCR, yet TCRdb's version contains in-frame clones alone and is incomplete. This sample carries approximately 76,000 clones, roughly 91% of them seen once, and the ten largest clones take approximately 0.58%. The time point denotes: week 5, during vaccination. A single vaccine dose contained 300 ug of mutant IDH1 20-mer peptide, and topical imiquimod was used with it. The starting material was PBMCs, obtained from a glioma patient whose treatment included an IDH1 peptide vaccine. These receptors came from a woman aged 50 to 60 with glioma.

This clone was counted once. The V and J genes are TRBV2 and TRBJ1-1, with 10 bases fitting TRBD1. In germline, CDR1 is SNHLY, CDR2 FYNNEI. The CDR3 consists of 14 residues. With V trimmed by 5 bases and J by 5 bases, 5 bases remained unmatched. The CDR3 protein is CASSWTGGNTEAFF. DNA of the CDR3: TGTGCCAGCAGTTGGACAGGGGGAAATACTGAAGCTTTCTTT.

The chain employs TRBV15 and TRBJ2-7, with TRBD1 matching over 9 bases. CDR3 length: 14 amino acids. Germline assignment: CDR1 LNHNV and CDR2 YYDKDF (reference sequence). Germline trimming cut 5 bases from V and 3 bases from J; bases unmatched to any gene: 5. This chain's CDR3 is CATSAQTGGYEQYF. CDR3 in DNA: TGTGCCACCAGCGCTCAGACAGGGGGCTACGAGCAGTACTTC.

The chain employs TRBV28 and TRBJ1-1; D not resolved. V was cut by 6 bases and J by 0 bases, with 8 bases left in between. This CDR3 is 13 amino acids long. Germline V gives CDR1 MDHEN, CDR2 SYDVKM. The CDR3 loop is CASRRPLNTEAFF. DNA for the CDR3: TGTGCCAGCAGAAGACCATTGAACACTGAAGCTTTCTTT. Full variable domain (rest looked up from reference TRBV28 and TRBJ1-1): DVKVTQSSRYLVKRTGEKVFLECVQDMDHENMFWYRQDPGLGLRLIYFSYDVKMKEKGDIPEGYSVSREKKERFSLILESASTNQTSMYLCASRRPLNTEAFFGQGTRLTVV.

This clone was found once. The rearrangement joins TRBV6-1 to TRBJ2-1; D is possibly TRBD2 (5 bases). In germline, CDR1 is MNHNS, CDR2 SASEGT. V was trimmed by 6 bases and J by 0 bases, leaving 12 bases between them. The CDR3 is made up of 15 amino acids. The CDR3 spells CASRRRESSYNEQFF. The CDR3 DNA follows: TGTGCCAGCAGACGAAGGGAGAGCTCCTACAATGAGCAGTTCTTC.

V usage is TRBV7-3 and J usage is TRBJ1-1, with 7 bases fitting TRBD1. V trimming: 5 bases; J trimming: 0 bases; junction bases outside the gene matches: 3. The CDR3 runs 14 residues. Looked up from germline, CDR1 is SGHTA and CDR2 is FQGTGA. The CDR3 sequence: CASSITGVNTEAFF. CDR3 nucleotide sequence: TGTGCCAGCAGCATCACAGGGGTGAACACTGAAGCTTTCTTT.

The J gene is TRBJ1-5, the V gene TRBV19, with D hard to call. Per germline, CDR1 LNHDA and CDR2 SQIVND (reference sequence). This CDR3 is 15 amino acids long. Trimming left V 8 bases short and J 2 bases short, with 16 bases between. CDR3: CASSRKGIGNQPQHF. CDR3 DNA: TGTGCCAGTTCTAGGAAGGGCATTGGCAATCAGCCCCAGCATTTT.

V usage is TRBV7-6 and J usage is TRBJ1-1, with a weak D call TRBD1 (5 bases). Trimming stripped 1 base from V and 0 bases from J, with 9 bases between. Germline CDR1 is SGHVS and CDR2 is FNYEAQ. CDR3 size: 15 residues. The chain's CDR3 is CASSLVGDLNTEAFF. The CDR3 DNA sequence: TGTGCCAGCAGCTTAGTAGGGGACCTGAACACTGAAGCTTTCTTT.

This clone has a single count. The chain has TRBV4-1 and TRBJ1-3; no clear D. CDR1 and CDR2 (germline): MGHRA, YSYEKL. The CDR3 contains 15 residues. V lost 0 bases, J lost 4 bases, and 10 bases lay in between. CDR3 nucleotide sequence: TGCGCCAGCAGCCAAGATCGAGGGCAGGGAAACACCATATATTTT. Protein: CASSQDRGQGNTIYF.

CDR3 sequence: CAMSQGAYTEAFF. The CDR3 bases are TGTGCCATGTCCCAAGGGGCGTACACTGAAGCTTTCTTT. The V call is TRBV5-4, the J call TRBJ1-1; possible D gene TRBD1, 5 bases. Trimming pared 9 bases from V and 3 bases from J, leaving 15 bases between. Per germline, CDR1 SGHNT and CDR2 YYREEE (reference sequence). The CDR3 sequence is 13 residues long.

CDR3 coding DNA: TGTGCCAGCAGACCTTTAGCGGGAGATAGTGGGGAGCAGTACTTC. Protein product: CASRPLAGDSGEQYF. This chain uses TRBV4-2 with TRBJ2-7; 9 bases fit TRBD2. Germline V gives CDR1 LGHNA, CDR2 YNFKEQ. This CDR3 contains 15 residues. With V trimmed by 6 bases and J by 7 bases, 13 bases remained unmatched.